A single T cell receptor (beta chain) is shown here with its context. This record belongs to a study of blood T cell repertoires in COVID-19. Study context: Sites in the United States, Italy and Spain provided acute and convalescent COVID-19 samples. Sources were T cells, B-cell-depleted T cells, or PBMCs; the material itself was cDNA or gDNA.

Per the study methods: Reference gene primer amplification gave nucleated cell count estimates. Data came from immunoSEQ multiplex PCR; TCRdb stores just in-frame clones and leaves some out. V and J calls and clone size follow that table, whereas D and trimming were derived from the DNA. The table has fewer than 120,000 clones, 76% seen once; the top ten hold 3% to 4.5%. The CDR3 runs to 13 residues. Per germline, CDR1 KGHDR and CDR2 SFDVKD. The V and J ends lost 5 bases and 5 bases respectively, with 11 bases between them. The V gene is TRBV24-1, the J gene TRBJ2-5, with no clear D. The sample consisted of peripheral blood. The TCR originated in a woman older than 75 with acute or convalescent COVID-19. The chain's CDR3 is CATSAWAAETQYF. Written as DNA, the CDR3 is TGTGCCACCAGTGCTTGGGCTGCGGAGACCCAGTACTTC.